Below, 22 T cell receptor beta chains from the same sample are listed, as sequenced in a study of graft-versus-host responses after intestinal transplantation. The method was immunoSEQ multiplex PCR; TCRdb's version includes in-frame clones alone and lacks a portion of them. Of over 9,000 clones in the sample, about 95% were seen once. The source material was bone marrow, sampled around 500 days after intestinal transplantation. These receptors all come from a human patient who received an intestinal transplant, so some T cells may come from the graft donor.

The chain joins TRBV5-5 to TRBJ1-2; D gene unclear. V was shortened by 0 bases and J by 4 bases, with 10 bases between the two germline ends. CDR3 length equals 14 residues. CDR1 SGHKS and CDR2 YYEKEE come from the germline V gene (reference sequence). This chain's CDR3 is CASSLAPGSYGYTF. The CDR3 DNA sequence: TGTGCCAGCAGCTTGGCCCCGGGCAGCTATGGCTACACCTTC.

The chain carries TRBV7-3 and TRBJ1-1; D unresolved. The CDR3 runs 13 residues. Trimming stripped 2 bases from V and 5 bases from J, with 9 bases between. The V gene's germline CDR1 is SGHTA and CDR2 FQGTGA. The CDR3 DNA is TGTGCCAGCAGCTTAGCCCTGGGGACTGAAGCTTTCTTT. This sequence encodes CASSLALGTEAFF. Full variable domain (remainder filled in from reference TRBV7-3 and TRBJ1-1): GAGVSQTPSNKVTEKGKYVELRCDPISGHTALYWYRQSLGQGPEFLIYFQGTGAADDSGLPNDRFFAVRPEGSVSTLKIQRTERGDSAVYLCASSLALGTEAFFGQGTRLTVV.

The chain has TRBV7-9 and TRBJ1-5; TRBD1 might be the D (5 bases). CDR1 and CDR2 (germline): SEHNR, FQNEAQ (reference sequence). V was shortened by 1 base and J by 6 bases, with 13 bases between the two germline ends. The CDR3 loop spans 15 amino acids. The CDR3 reads CASSLGQGPGQPQHF. CDR3 nucleotides: TGTGCCAGCAGCTTAGGGCAGGGACCGGGTCAGCCCCAGCATTTT.

The gene calls are TRBV4-3 and TRBJ2-1, with TRBD2 identical over 7 bases. CDR1 LGHNA and CDR2 YSLEER come from the germline V gene. The CDR3 has 18 residues. The V gene end was trimmed by 0 bases and the J gene end by 0 bases; junction bases not matched to a gene: 8. The CDR3 is CASSQDNGRTHSYNEQFF. The DNA of the CDR3 is TGCGCCAGCAGCCAAGATAACGGGAGGACCCACTCCTACAATGAGCAGTTCTTC.

The V call is TRBV9, the J call TRBJ2-7; weak D call: TRBD2 (6 bases). In germline, CDR1 is SGDLS, CDR2 YYNGEE. The CDR3 runs to 14 residues. Trimming stripped 0 bases from V and 0 bases from J, with 7 bases between. The CDR3 protein is CASSVGGDSYEQYF. The CDR3 DNA sequence: TGTGCCAGCAGCGTAGGGGGGGACTCCTACGAGCAGTACTTC.

The gene calls are TRBV10-3 and TRBJ2-1; TRBD1 aligns across 8 bases. This CDR3 has 16 amino acids. Germline loops: CDR1 ENHRY, CDR2 SYGVKD. The ends lost 3 bases at V and 4 bases at J; junction bases unmatched: 8. CDR3 bases: TGTGCCATCAGTGAACGCGGCAGGGGGCTTTACAATGAGCAGTTCTTC. Its translation: CAISERGRGLYNEQFF.

The chain couples TRBV9 to TRBJ2-7; 9 nucleotides match TRBD2. Germline CDR1 and CDR2: SGDLS and YYNGEE. Trimming removed 4 bases from V and 2 bases from J; junction bases left unmatched: 7. CDR3 length equals 15 residues. Here the CDR3 reads CASSSGLAYTYEQYF. The CDR3 nucleotides are TGTGCCAGCAGCTCCGGACTAGCGTATACCTACGAGCAGTACTTC.

This clone was recorded a few times. The genes are TRBV27 and TRBJ1-1; TRBD1 might be the D (6 bases). Germline-derived CDR1 and CDR2 are MNHEY and SMNVEV (reference sequence). Trimming shortened V by 2 bases and J by 4 bases, and 8 bases separated the two germline ends. The CDR3 is 13 amino acids. The CDR3 nucleotides are TGTGCCAGCAGTTTACTGGGGGCCACTGAAGCTTTCTTT. Encoded protein: CASSLLGATEAFF.

The chain is built from TRBV6-6 and TRBJ2-5; TRBD1 matches at 8 bases. Germline V gene lookup returns CDR1 MNHNY and CDR2 SVGAGI (reference sequence). This CDR3 has 15 residues. J was trimmed by 5 bases and V by 7 bases; bases with no gene match: 12. The CDR3 coding sequence is TGTGCCAGCATCTACGGGCAGGGGGCTAGGGAGACCCAGTACTTC. This translates into CASIYGQGARETQYF.

The genes are TRBV4-3 and TRBJ1-1; D might be TRBD1 (5 bases). With 4 bases removed from V and 6 bases from J, the gap between germline ends came to 15 bases. The CDR3 runs 14 residues. Germline CDR1 reads LGHNA; CDR2 reads YSLEER. CDR3 nucleotides: TGCGCCAGCAGCCCGGTGGGGCGCCGCTCTGAAGCTTTCTTT. Protein product: CASSPVGRRSEAFF.

As DNA, the CDR3 is TGTGCCAGCAGCGGCGGAAAAGGAGGACAGGGGGTTGCCGGGGAGCTGTTTTTT. Its protein is CASSGGKGGQGVAGELFF. The rearrangement links TRBV9 to TRBJ2-2, with TRBD1 matching over 10 bases. J lost 6 bases, V lost 3 bases, and 14 bases had no gene match. Germline V gene sequence: CDR1 SGDLS, CDR2 YYNGEE. The CDR3 contains 18 residues.

This sequence joins TRBV11-2 and TRBJ2-3; no clear D gene. The germline V and J ends were trimmed by 7 bases and 5 bases, with 10 bases remaining between them. The CDR3 runs 12 residues. The germline CDR1 and CDR2 sequences are SGHAT and FQNNGV. CDR3 loop: CASKLLGDTQYF. CDR3 DNA: TGTGCCAGCAAGCTTTTAGGAGATACGCAGTATTTT.

The chain recombines TRBV6-6 with TRBJ2-5; tentatively, D is TRBD2 (5 bases). This CDR3 is 14 amino acids long. From germline, CDR1 is MNHNY and CDR2 SVGAGI (reference sequence). Trimming stripped 2 bases from V and 2 bases from J, with 9 bases between. The CDR3, as DNA: TGTGCCAGCAGTTACACGGGAAAACAAGAGACCCAGTACTTC. Protein: CASSYTGKQETQYF.

The chain links TRBV6-6 to TRBJ2-7; 7 nucleotides agree with TRBD1. CDR1 and CDR2 (germline): MNHNY, SVGAGI (reference sequence). There are 13 residues in the CDR3. Germline trimming cut 6 bases from V and 2 bases from J; bases unmatched to any gene: 4. The CDR3 sequence is CASSFGTAYEQYF. CDR3 bases: TGTGCCAGCAGCTTCGGGACAGCCTACGAGCAGTACTTC.

The chain carries TRBV7-2 and TRBJ2-1, with a weak D call TRBD2 (5 bases). This CDR3 spans 15 amino acids. Germline V gives CDR1 SGHTA, CDR2 FQGNSA. Trimming stripped 3 bases from V and 5 bases from J, with 14 bases between. The CDR3 DNA sequence: TGTGCCAGCAGCTTCCTAGGAGGTATCAACAATGAGCAGTTCTTC. Encoded protein: CASSFLGGINNEQFF.

This clone was observed once. The chain carries TRBV18 and TRBJ2-6; D remains unclear. This CDR3 comprises 14 residues. The ends were cut back, 5 bases at V and 0 bases at J, with 5 bases in the middle. CDR1 and CDR2 (germline): KGHSH, LQKENI. The CDR3 nucleotides read TGTGCCAGCTCAGCAGGCTCTGGGGCCAACGTCCTGACTTTC. The encoded protein is CASSAGSGANVLTF.

This chain links TRBV18 with TRBJ2-7, with D hard to call. CDR1 is KGHSH and CDR2 is LQKENI in the germline V gene. V was cut by 5 bases and J by 1 base, with 9 bases left in between. CDR3 length: 13 amino acids. For the CDR3, the DNA is TGTGCCAGCTCATCGACGGATTCCTACGAGCAGTACTTC. Its protein is CASSSTDSYEQYF. The variable domain in full, completed from reference TRBV18 and TRBJ2-7, reads NAGVMQNPRHLVRRRGQEARLRCSPMKGHSHVYWYRQLPEEGLKFMVYLQKENIIDESGMPKERFSAEFPKEGPSILRIQQVVRGDSAAYFCASSSTDSYEQYFGPGTRLTVT.

This chain uses TRBV5-4 with TRBJ2-2; D gene uncertain. Deletions cut 7 bases from V and 6 bases from J, with 7 bases between. CDR3 length: 11 residues. The V gene's germline CDR1 is SGHNT and CDR2 YYREEE (reference sequence). In nucleotides, the CDR3 is TGTGCCAGCGAAATAGCCGGGGAGCTGTTTTTT. Translated: CASEIAGELFF.

Of note for this clone: Other DNA variants within this sample encode the same CDR3. The rearrangement uses TRBV27 and TRBJ2-3, with D possibly being TRBD1 (5 bases). The CDR3 covers 15 residues. V was shortened by 3 bases and J by 0 bases, with 10 bases between the two germline ends. Germline V gene lookup returns CDR1 MNHEY and CDR2 SMNVEV (reference sequence). CDR3 protein: CASSFMTASTDTQYF. As DNA, the CDR3 is TGTGCCAGCAGTTTCATGACAGCTAGCACAGATACGCAGTATTTT.

With respect to this clone: Other DNA sequences in the same sample also yield this CDR3. This sequence joins TRBV13 and TRBJ1-4; TRBD1 aligns across 7 bases. CDR3 length: 15 residues. The V and J ends lost 5 bases and 8 bases, in that order; junction bases with no gene match: 11. Germline V gene lookup returns CDR1 PRHDT and CDR2 FYEKMQ (reference sequence). CDR3 nucleotides: TGTGCCAGCAGCACCCGAAGAGGGGGCGGCGAAAAACTGTTTTTT. It specifies CASSTRRGGGEKLFF. Full variable domain (missing parts from reference TRBV13 and TRBJ1-4): AAGVIQSPRHLIKEKRETATLKCYPIPRHDTVYWYQQGPGQDPQFLISFYEKMQSDKGSIPDRFSAQQFSDYHSELNMSSLELGDSALYFCASSTRRGGGEKLFFGSGTQLSVL.

The chain joins TRBV19 to TRBJ2-1; D not certain. The CDR3 consists of 12 residues. Germline V gene data show CDR1 as LNHDA and CDR2 as SQIVND (reference sequence). Trimming pared 5 bases from V and 8 bases from J, leaving 10 bases between. CDR3 region: CASSPSRDEQFF. The CDR3 bases are TGTGCCAGTAGTCCTTCTAGAGATGAGCAGTTCTTC.

The chain recombines TRBV15 with TRBJ2-1; 12 bases fit TRBD2. This CDR3 region has 15 residues. Trimming cost V 7 bases and J 8 bases; bases outside gene matches: 9. CDR1 and CDR2 (germline): LNHNV, YYDKDF (reference sequence). This CDR3 reads CATTGRLAGVDEQFF. CDR3 DNA sequence: TGTGCCACCACCGGCCGACTAGCGGGAGTCGATGAGCAGTTCTTC.